This T cell receptor (beta chain) was obtained from a study of human CD8 memory T cell subsets. The V gene's germline CDR1 is SGDLS and CDR2 YYNGEE. CDR3 length: 19 residues. Preparation of the TCR beta libraries relied on UMI-labeled 5' RACE. Authors' methods: Functional CDR3 beta clonotypes numbered roughly 2,600 to 18,000 per TCR beta library. From its re-call of the 5' RACE reads, TCRdb lists each CDR3 protein once, without DNA. The V and J calls come from TCRdb's annotation, not from the publication. The listing records more than 6,500 distinct CDR3 sequences. This sequence originates from a human donor in good health. The V and J genes are TRBV9 and TRBJ2-2; TCRdb selects TRBD1, and the lack of DNA leaves this call unchecked. Sequenced: CD8+ stem-like memory T cells (TSCM and TCM) sorted from PBMCs. Stated subset: stem-like memory CD8 T cells (TSTEM), CCR7+ PD-1- TIGIT-. CDR3 residues: CASSTSPGTGGRDTGELFF.